Listed here is a single T cell receptor beta chain. Per the study methods: Reference gene primer amplification yielded estimated nucleated cell counts. Sequenced by immunoSEQ multiplex PCR; TCRdb stores in-frame clones only, minus some. Clone size and V and J calls were adopted from that table, with D and trimming inferred from the DNA. The repertoire has fewer than 650,000 clones, 85% to 90% of them found once; the top ten carry roughly 8.3%. This entry belongs to a study of blood T cell repertoires in COVID-19. Study background: Sources were T cells, B-cell-depleted T cells, or PBMCs; the material itself was cDNA or gDNA.

Specimen: peripheral blood. This receptor was obtained from a woman in her forties or fifties with COVID-19, enrolled during active disease.

This chain's CDR3 is CATVRNTEAFF. The CDR3 bases are TGTGCCACCGTCAGGAACACTGAAGCTTTCTTT. The rearrangement links TRBV15 to TRBJ1-1; unclear D gene. The CDR3 extends over 11 amino acids. Germline V gene sequence: CDR1 LNHNV, CDR2 YYDKDF (reference sequence). Trimming stripped 8 bases from V and 1 base from J, with 5 bases between.